Listed below are T cell receptor beta chains from one sample, sequenced in a study of cytomegalovirus exposure and HLA in healthy donors. Assay used: immunoSEQ multiplex PCR; TCRdb lists only in-frame clones, some missing. This table holds 130,000 to 150,000 clones, around 78% found once. Input material: PBMCs. The receptors were gathered from a male donor in good health and CMV-seronegative. The conserved cysteine and the conserved F or W are not part of the CDR3 here. The order of the fields is D gene, V gene, J gene, CDR3 protein. The D gene is left open where the match is weak.

D: TRBD1; V: TRBV18; J: TRBJ2-7; CDR3: ASSEGQDYEQY
D: NA; V: TRBV5-1; J: TRBJ2-5; CDR3: ASTTAPRGFETQY
D: NA; V: TRBV25-1; J: TRBJ2-5; CDR3: ASSEEFLETQY
D: TRBD2; V: TRBV6-5; J: TRBJ2-2; CDR3: ASGLAGGRELF
D: NA; V: TRBV4-1; J: TRBJ2-1; CDR3: ASSQDGNRLNEQF
D: TRBD1; V: TRBV6-5; J: TRBJ1-2; CDR3: ASRDQGVGYGYT
D: TRBD1; V: TRBV7-9; J: TRBJ1-6; CDR3: ASSAWDRVNSPLH
D: TRBD2; V: TRBV5-1; J: TRBJ2-3; CDR3: ASTSKPGLEVRTDTQY
D: TRBD1; V: TRBV18; J: TRBJ2-7; CDR3: ASSPDRATYEQY
D: NA; V: TRBV18; J: TRBJ2-3; CDR3: ASSLADTQY
D: NA; V: TRBV6-1; J: TRBJ2-2; CDR3: ASSDRGGVTGELF
D: NA; V: TRBV21-1; J: TRBJ2-6; CDR3: ASIQPHRVWGAGANVLT
D: TRBD2; V: TRBV19; J: TRBJ2-2; CDR3: ASSHGPREGKWTGELF
D: NA; V: TRBV29-1; J: TRBJ1-1; CDR3: SAATDMNTEAF
D: NA; V: TRBV6-5; J: TRBJ1-2; CDR3: ASSQPGLPNYGYT
D: TRBD1; V: TRBV9; J: TRBJ1-1; CDR3: ASSVVPGQADTEAF
D: NA; V: TRBV7-9; J: TRBJ1-1; CDR3: ASSGGQEAF
D: TRBD1; V: TRBV19; J: TRBJ1-4; CDR3: ASSRTRGLQRSEKLF
D: NA; V: TRBV5-4; J: TRBJ1-1; CDR3: ASSSRVIKDTEAF
D: TRBD1; V: TRBV11-2; J: TRBJ1-1; CDR3: ASSAKPGTGAF
D: NA; V: TRBV19; J: TRBJ2-7; CDR3: ASSGPSYEQY
D: TRBD1; V: TRBV7-9; J: TRBJ1-3; CDR3: ASSLGTGQNTIY
D: NA; V: TRBV11-2; J: TRBJ1-1; CDR3: ASSLERGGRTEAF
D: NA; V: TRBV30; J: TRBJ2-3; CDR3: AWSPPGTSTDTQY
D: NA; V: TRBV29-1; J: TRBJ2-7; CDR3: SVVSWGRYEQY
D: NA; V: TRBV30; J: TRBJ2-7; CDR3: AWSLTATGYEQY
D: TRBD1; V: TRBV6-5; J: TRBJ1-2; CDR3: ASSRDSFNYGYT
D: NA; V: TRBV6-4; J: TRBJ2-2; CDR3: ASSPFPVASGELF
D: NA; V: TRBV15; J: TRBJ2-1; CDR3: ATSSYRGSSYNEQF
D: NA; V: TRBV13; J: TRBJ2-7; CDR3: ASSADREQYEQY
D: NA; V: TRBV5-6; J: TRBJ1-5; CDR3: ASSLAGNSNQPQH
D: NA; V: TRBV5-1; J: TRBJ1-2; CDR3: ASRLEPGGGYT
D: NA; V: TRBV19; J: TRBJ1-2; CDR3: ASNPRGIQVHYGYT
D: TRBD1; V: TRBV4-1; J: TRBJ1-5; CDR3: ASSQADRINQPQH
D: TRBD1; V: TRBV18; J: TRBJ1-1; CDR3: ASSPRDSRNTEAF
D: NA; V: TRBV27; J: TRBJ1-2; CDR3: ASSVTDQYGYT
D: NA; V: TRBV6-5; J: TRBJ1-5; CDR3: ASSPPGGNQPQH
D: NA; V: TRBV2; J: TRBJ2-1; CDR3: ASSKDSNNEQF
D: NA; V: TRBV10-3; J: TRBJ1-5; CDR3: AISDGGKSNQPQH
D: NA; V: TRBV30; J: TRBJ1-1; CDR3: AWGTGLSRGAF
D: TRBD2; V: TRBV7-8; J: TRBJ2-7; CDR3: ASRSLAGGPYEQY
D: NA; V: TRBV30; J: TRBJ2-4; CDR3: AWSDPGLAKNIQH
D: TRBD2; V: TRBV7-6; J: TRBJ2-5; CDR3: ASSPSSGGETQY
D: TRBD2; V: TRBV6-1; J: TRBJ2-2; CDR3: ASSETNLRGVYAGELF
D: NA; V: TRBV10-3; J: TRBJ2-2; CDR3: AIAPNTGELF